The 27 T cell receptor beta chains in this list originate from one sample, sequenced in a study of cytomegalovirus exposure and HLA in healthy donors. TCRdb keeps only in-frame clones here, not all; method: immunoSEQ multiplex PCR. The sample lists about 170,000 clones, roughly nine tenths occurring once. What was sequenced was PBMCs. The source is a woman aged 18-29 years in good health and CMV-seropositive.

The CDR3 bases are TGTGCCAGCAGTTTATCATCGGGGATGGCCACTGAAGCTTTCTTT. This sequence encodes CASSLSSGMATEAFF. This chain links TRBV27 with TRBJ1-1, with no clear D. V was shortened by 0 bases and J by 4 bases, with 12 bases between the two germline ends. Germline V lookup: CDR1 MNHEY, CDR2 SMNVEV (reference sequence). The CDR3 has 15 residues.

This sequence joins TRBV28 and TRBJ1-1; the D is unclear. The CDR3 runs to 12 residues. Germline V CDR1 and CDR2: MDHEN, SYDVKM. Trimming pared 6 bases from V and 11 bases from J, leaving 16 bases between. CDR3 in DNA: TGTGCCAGCAGCCTAGGTGTCCTGCGGGCTTTCTTT. This codes for CASSLGVLRAFF.

This sequence joins TRBV7-2 and TRBJ2-1; 8 bases are shared with TRBD2. The V gene's germline CDR1 is SGHTA and CDR2 FQGNSA. V lost 1 base and J lost 6; bases outside the gene matches: 8. There are 16 residues in the CDR3. CDR3 nucleotides: TGTGCCAGCAGCTTAGAGGCCATAGCGGGGTTCAATGAGCAGTTCTTC. It yields the protein CASSLEAIAGFNEQFF.

The CDR3 sequence is CASSTIGGQVETQYF. CDR3 sequence (DNA): TGTGCCAGCAGCACGATAGGGGGACAAGTAGAGACCCAGTACTTC. The chain joins TRBV28 to TRBJ2-5; TRBD1 might be the D (6 bases). Germline loops: CDR1 MDHEN, CDR2 SYDVKM. Trimming took 6 bases from V and 4 from J, leaving 18 bases between them. This CDR3 has 15 residues. The full variable domain, its missing parts supplied by reference TRBV28 and TRBJ2-5, is DVKVTQSSRYLVKRTGEKVFLECVQDMDHENMFWYRQDPGLGLRLIYFSYDVKMKEKGDIPEGYSVSREKKERFSLILESASTNQTSMYLCASSTIGGQVETQYFGPGTRLLVL.

The rearrangement uses TRBV5-4 and TRBJ2-3; 13 bases are a match to TRBD2. Trimming cost V 7 bases and J 4 bases; bases outside gene matches: 6. The germline V gene has CDR1 SGHNT and CDR2 YYREEE (reference sequence). The CDR3 loop spans 15 amino acids. CDR3: CASRTSGSSPDTQYF. CDR3 sequence (DNA): TGTGCCAGCCGGACTAGCGGGAGTAGCCCAGATACGCAGTATTTT.

The chain combines TRBV11-3 with TRBJ2-5, with D tentatively TRBD2 (6 bases). Germline-derived CDR1 and CDR2 are SGHNT and YENEEA. V lost 0 bases, J lost 1 base, and 9 bases lay in between. The CDR3 runs to 15 residues. CDR3 in amino acids: CASSLDPGGQETQYF. CDR3 nucleotide sequence: TGTGCCAGCAGCTTAGATCCCGGGGGCCAAGAGACCCAGTACTTC.

The V gene is TRBV5-1, the J gene TRBJ2-7; D is undetermined. Trimming removed 4 bases from V and 6 bases from J, with 8 bases in between. The CDR3 is made up of 11 amino acids. Per germline, CDR1 SGHRS and CDR2 YFSETQ. CDR3 sequence reads: CASSLRGEQYF. The CDR3 DNA reads as TGCGCCAGCAGCCTTAGAGGCGAGCAGTACTTC.

This clone appeared once. V usage is TRBV18 and J usage is TRBJ2-7; 8 bases line up with TRBD2. The germline CDR1 and CDR2 sequences are KGHSH and LQKENI. Losses at the gene ends were 0 bases for V and 1 base for J; bases not matched to a gene: 5. The CDR3 totals 16 residues. The CDR3 reads CASSPPPAGVSYEQYF. CDR3 bases: TGTGCCAGCTCACCACCGCCAGCGGGAGTTTCCTACGAGCAGTACTTC.

The gene calls are TRBV6-5 and TRBJ1-2, with 10 bases fitting TRBD1. The germline gives CDR1 MNHEY, CDR2 SVGAGI. V dropped 2 bases and J dropped 5; count of bases not matched to a gene: 8. The CDR3 extends over 16 amino acids. CDR3 residues: CASSYRTGGLGYGYTF. The CDR3 region has the DNA TGTGCCAGCAGTTACCGGACAGGGGGATTGGGATATGGCTACACCTTC.

The chain couples TRBV19 to TRBJ2-1, with D tentatively TRBD2 (6 bases). The CDR3 has 14 residues. The germline V gene encodes CDR1 LNHDA and CDR2 SQIVND (reference sequence). The V end lost 3 bases, the J end lost 3 bases, and 9 bases lay between the germline ends. The CDR3 DNA is TGTGCCAGTAGTATGGGCGGGGACTACAATGAGCAGTTCTTC. Translated: CASSMGGDYNEQFF.

This clone was detected a few times. The chain links TRBV13 to TRBJ2-7, with a tentative D call TRBD2 (5 bases). V lost 2 bases and J lost 3, with 14 bases in between. This CDR3 comprises 15 residues. Germline loops: CDR1 PRHDT, CDR2 FYEKMQ (reference sequence). CDR3 loop: CASSLSGIGYYEQYF. CDR3 in DNA: TGTGCCAGCAGCTTATCGGGGATTGGGTACTACGAGCAGTACTTC.

This chain links TRBV28 with TRBJ1-4, with TRBD1 as a possible D gene (6 bases). The length of the CDR3 is 16 residues. Germline CDR1 MDHEN, CDR2 SYDVKM. V lost 6 bases to trimming and J lost 0 bases, with 14 bases between them. In DNA, the CDR3 is TGTGCCAGCAGACAGGGAGGGATGGCAACTAATGAAAAACTGTTTTTT. Translated, it gives CASRQGGMATNEKLFF.

This clone has only one observation. Relative to the germline gene, one junction end is altered; a read error may explain this. The chain couples TRBV7-7 to TRBJ2-5; 7 positions match TRBD1. The CDR3 totals 15 residues. Germline CDR1 and CDR2: SSHAT and FNYEAQ (reference sequence). CDR3 sequence: CASSLAPAGGETQYF. In DNA form, the CDR3 reads TGTGCTAGCAGCTTGGCCCCCGCAGGGGGAGAGACCCAGTACTTC.

The V call is TRBV28, the J call TRBJ1-2, with 12 bases fitting TRBD1. The CDR3 consists of 15 residues. Unmatched junction bases numbered 7, after V lost 4 bases and J lost 7 bases. From germline, CDR1 is MDHEN and CDR2 SYDVKM. The CDR3, as DNA: TGTGCCAGCAGTTCCACCGGGACAGGGGGCGCTGGCTACACCTTC. Its protein product is CASSSTGTGGAGYTF.

The chain couples TRBV5-5 to TRBJ2-7, with TRBD1 identical over 7 bases. Trimming cost V 3 bases and J 3 bases; bases outside gene matches: 12. Germline V CDR1 and CDR2: SGHKS, YYEKEE (reference sequence). CDR3 length: 16 residues. The DNA of the CDR3 is TGTGCCAGCAGCTGGACGCAGGGACAGAGTCTCTACGAGCAGTACTTC. The encoded protein is CASSWTQGQSLYEQYF.

The V call is TRBV7-8, the J call TRBJ2-1; 10 bases are shared with TRBD1. Looked up from germline, CDR1 is SGHVS and CDR2 is FQNEAQ. The CDR3 loop spans 16 amino acids. Trimming removed 4 bases from V and 0 bases from J; junction bases left unmatched: 3. Here the CDR3 reads CASSSRQGASYNEQFF. The DNA of the CDR3 is TGTGCCAGCAGCTCAAGACAGGGGGCCTCCTACAATGAGCAGTTCTTC. Supplemented by reference TRBV7-8 and TRBJ2-1, the full variable domain reads GAGVSQSPRYKVAKRGQDVALRCDPISGHVSLFWYQQALGQGPEFLTYFQNEAQLDKSGLPSDRFFAERPEGSVSTLKIQRTQQEDSAVYLCASSSRQGASYNEQFFGPGTRLTVL.

The rearrangement uses TRBV5-1 and TRBJ2-7; TRBD2 might be the D (5 bases). V lost 4 bases, J lost 2 bases, and 16 bases lay in between. The CDR3 covers 15 residues. Germline V CDR1 and CDR2: SGHRS, YFSETQ. CDR3 residues: CASSPGGLAPYEQYF. CDR3 nucleotides: TGCGCCAGCAGCCCCGGCGGGCTAGCCCCCTACGAGCAGTACTTC. Full variable domain (remainder filled in from reference TRBV5-1 and TRBJ2-7): KAGVTQTPRYLIKTRGQQVTLSCSPISGHRSVSWYQQTPGQGLQFLFEYFSETQRNKGNFPGRFSGRQFSNSRSEMNVSTLELGDSALYLCASSPGGLAPYEQYFGPGTRLTVT.

In nucleotides, the CDR3 is TGTGCCAGCAGCTTAACAGGGGGCCTTACTGAAGCTTTCTTT. This sequence encodes CASSLTGGLTEAFF. The V gene is TRBV7-8, the J gene TRBJ1-1, with 9 positions matching TRBD1. Germline CDR1 and CDR2: SGHVS and FQNEAQ. Trimming removed 2 bases from V and 5 bases from J; junction bases left unmatched: 3. This CDR3 has 14 residues.

The chain carries TRBV27 and TRBJ2-7; D might be TRBD2 (5 bases). Germline CDR1 reads MNHEY; CDR2 reads SMNVEV (reference sequence). With 6 bases removed from V and 3 bases from J, the gap between germline ends came to 21 bases. CDR3 length: 16 residues. CDR3 residues: CASRSLGVWSGYEQYF. CDR3 in DNA: TGTGCCAGCAGGTCTCTCGGGGTTTGGTCGGGCTACGAGCAGTACTTC.

V is TRBV18 and J is TRBJ2-1; 10 bases match TRBD1. The CDR3 covers 14 residues. The germline gives CDR1 KGHSH, CDR2 LQKENI. V dropped 4 bases and J dropped 5; count of bases not matched to a gene: 2. Here the CDR3 reads CASSLGTGDNEQFF. The CDR3 DNA sequence: TGTGCCAGCTCACTAGGGACAGGGGACAATGAGCAGTTCTTC.

The V and J genes are TRBV29-1 and TRBJ2-2; perhaps TRBD1 as D (6 bases). V was cut by 6 bases and J by 7 bases, with 15 bases left in between. The CDR3 runs to 13 residues. Germline loops: CDR1 SQVTM, CDR2 ANQGSEA. This CDR3 is CSVLGTPGGELFF. The CDR3 region has the DNA TGCAGCGTGCTCGGGACACCGGGCGGGGAGCTGTTTTTT.

V is TRBV10-3 and J is TRBJ2-1; TRBD2 agrees at 11 bases. The CDR3 contains 17 residues. CDR1 ENHRY and CDR2 SYGVKD come from the germline V gene. Trimming removed 0 bases from V and 4 bases from J; junction bases left unmatched: 5. CDR3 nucleotides: TGTGCCATCAGTGAGTCGTCCGGGACTAGCGGTTACAATGAGCAGTTCTTC. It is translated as CAISESSGTSGYNEQFF.

J is TRBJ2-1 and V is TRBV2; 9 bases agree with TRBD2. This CDR3 is built from 15 residues. CDR1 is SNHLY, CDR2 FYNNEI, per germline. The J segment lost 2 bases and the V segment lost 8 bases, leaving 7 bases of the junction unmatched. CDR3 nucleotides: TGTGCCAGCGATACTGGCGGGAGGGCCTACAATGAGCAGTTCTTC. Protein sequence: CASDTGGRAYNEQFF.

The chain recombines TRBV19 with TRBJ1-5; possibly TRBD1 for D (5 bases). The ends were cut back, 6 bases at V and 3 bases at J, with 9 bases in the middle. The CDR3 extends over 13 amino acids. Germline CDR1 is LNHDA and CDR2 is SQIVND (reference sequence). As DNA, the CDR3 is TGTGCCAGTAGCCGGGACTACAATCAGCCCCAGCATTTT. Translation gives CASSRDYNQPQHF. Full variable domain (rest looked up from reference TRBV19 and TRBJ1-5): DGGITQSPKYLFRKEGQNVTLSCEQNLNHDAMYWYRQDPGQGLRLIYYSQIVNDFQKGDIAEGYSVSREKKESFPLTVTSAQKNPTAFYLCASSRDYNQPQHFGDGTRLSIL.

This clone has a single count. The chain employs TRBV9 and TRBJ1-2; 7 bases are a match to TRBD1. Germline-derived CDR1 and CDR2 are SGDLS and YYNGEE. This CDR3 is built from 14 residues. V lost 4 bases and J lost 8; bases outside the gene matches: 11. CDR3 sequence reads: CASSNRQGHKGYTF. The CDR3 region has the DNA TGTGCCAGCAGCAACCGACAGGGTCACAAAGGCTACACCTTC.

The chain joins TRBV5-1 to TRBJ2-7, with 13 bases fitting TRBD2. This CDR3 spans 15 amino acids. V shed 4 bases and J 4 bases; nucleotides not matched to a gene: 5. CDR1 and CDR2 from the germline V gene are SGHRS and YFSETQ. CDR3 amino acids: CASSLGLAGDYEQYF. DNA for the CDR3: TGCGCCAGCAGCCTAGGACTAGCGGGAGATTACGAGCAGTACTTC.

The rearrangement joins TRBV2 to TRBJ2-3; tentatively, D is TRBD1 (5 bases). There are 16 residues in the CDR3. Germline CDR1 reads SNHLY; CDR2 reads FYNNEI. Trimming cost V 8 bases and J 4 bases, with 22 bases left between them. The CDR3 protein is CASPLPRGGGSDTQYF. In DNA form, the CDR3 reads TGTGCCAGCCCCCTTCCTAGGGGCGGTGGGTCAGATACGCAGTATTTT.